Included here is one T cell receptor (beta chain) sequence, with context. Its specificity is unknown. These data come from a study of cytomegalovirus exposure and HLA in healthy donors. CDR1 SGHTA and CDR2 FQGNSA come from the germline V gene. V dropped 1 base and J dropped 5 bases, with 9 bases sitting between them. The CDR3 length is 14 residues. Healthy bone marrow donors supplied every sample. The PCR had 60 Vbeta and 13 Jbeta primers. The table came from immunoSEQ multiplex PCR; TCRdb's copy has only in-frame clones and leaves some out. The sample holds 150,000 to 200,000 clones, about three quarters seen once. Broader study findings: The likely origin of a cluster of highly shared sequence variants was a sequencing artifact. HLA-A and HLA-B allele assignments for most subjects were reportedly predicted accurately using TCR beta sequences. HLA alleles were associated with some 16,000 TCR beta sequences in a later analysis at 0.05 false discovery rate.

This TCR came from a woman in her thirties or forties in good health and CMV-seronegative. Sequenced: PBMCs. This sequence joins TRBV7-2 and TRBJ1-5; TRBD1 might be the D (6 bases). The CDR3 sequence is CASSLEGVHQPQHF. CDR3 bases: TGTGCCAGCAGCTTAGAGGGGGTCCATCAGCCCCAGCATTTT.